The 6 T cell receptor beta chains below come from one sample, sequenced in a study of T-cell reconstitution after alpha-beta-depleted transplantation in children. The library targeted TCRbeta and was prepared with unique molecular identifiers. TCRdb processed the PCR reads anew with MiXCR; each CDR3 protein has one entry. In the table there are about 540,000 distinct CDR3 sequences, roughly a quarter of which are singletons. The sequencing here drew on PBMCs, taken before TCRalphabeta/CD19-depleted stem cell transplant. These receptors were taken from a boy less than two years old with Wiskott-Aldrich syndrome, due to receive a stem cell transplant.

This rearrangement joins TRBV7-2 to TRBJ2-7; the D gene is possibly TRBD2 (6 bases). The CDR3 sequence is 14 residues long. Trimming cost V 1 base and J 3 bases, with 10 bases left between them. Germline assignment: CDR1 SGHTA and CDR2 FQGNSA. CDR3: CASSLVGGVYEQYF. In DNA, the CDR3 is TGTGCCAGCAGCTTAGTGGGCGGGGTCTACGAGCAGTACTTC.

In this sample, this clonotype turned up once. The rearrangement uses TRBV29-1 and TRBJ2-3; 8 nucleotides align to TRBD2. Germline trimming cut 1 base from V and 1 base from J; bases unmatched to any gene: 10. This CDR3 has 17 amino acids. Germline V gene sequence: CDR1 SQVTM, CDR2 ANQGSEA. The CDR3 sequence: CSVEGIREGPRTDTQYF. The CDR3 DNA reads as TGCAGCGTTGAAGGGATCCGGGAGGGCCCCCGCACAGATACGCAGTATTTT.

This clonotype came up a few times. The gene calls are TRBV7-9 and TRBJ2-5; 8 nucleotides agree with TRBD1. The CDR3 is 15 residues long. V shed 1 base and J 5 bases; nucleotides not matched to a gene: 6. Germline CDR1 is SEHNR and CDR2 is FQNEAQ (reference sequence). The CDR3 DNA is TGTGCCAGCAGCTTAGATGGGACAGGAGACGAGACCCAGTACTTC. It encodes CASSLDGTGDETQYF.

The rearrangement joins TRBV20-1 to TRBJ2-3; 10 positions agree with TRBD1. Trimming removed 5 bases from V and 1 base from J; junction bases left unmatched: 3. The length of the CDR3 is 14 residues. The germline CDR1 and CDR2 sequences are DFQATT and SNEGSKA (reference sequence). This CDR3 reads CSASDRGRTDTQYF. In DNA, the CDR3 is TGCAGTGCTTCAGACAGGGGGCGCACAGATACGCAGTATTTT.

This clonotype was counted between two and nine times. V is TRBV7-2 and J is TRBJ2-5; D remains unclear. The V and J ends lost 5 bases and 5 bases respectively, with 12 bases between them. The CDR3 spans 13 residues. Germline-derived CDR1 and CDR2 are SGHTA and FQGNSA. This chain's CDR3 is CASSKSASETQYF. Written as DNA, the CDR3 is TGTGCCAGCAGCAAATCGGCCAGTGAGACCCAGTACTTC.

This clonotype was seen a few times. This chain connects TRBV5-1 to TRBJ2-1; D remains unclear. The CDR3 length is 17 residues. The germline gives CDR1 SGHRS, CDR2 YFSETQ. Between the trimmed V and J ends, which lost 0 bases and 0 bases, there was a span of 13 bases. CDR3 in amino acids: CASSLDVGRSSYNEQFF. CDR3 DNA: TGCGCCAGCAGCTTGGACGTGGGCCGGAGCTCCTACAATGAGCAGTTCTTC.